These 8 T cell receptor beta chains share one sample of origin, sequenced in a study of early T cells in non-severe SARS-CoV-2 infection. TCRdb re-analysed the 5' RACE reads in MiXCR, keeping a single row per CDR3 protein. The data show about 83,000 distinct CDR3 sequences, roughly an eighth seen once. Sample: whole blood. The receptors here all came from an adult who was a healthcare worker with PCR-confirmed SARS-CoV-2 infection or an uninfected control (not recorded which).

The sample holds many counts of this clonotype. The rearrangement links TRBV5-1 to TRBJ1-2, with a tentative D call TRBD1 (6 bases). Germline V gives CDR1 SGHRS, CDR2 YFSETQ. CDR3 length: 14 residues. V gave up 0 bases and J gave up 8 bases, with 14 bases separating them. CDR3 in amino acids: CASSLDGQSDGYTF. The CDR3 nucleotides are TGCGCCAGCAGCTTGGATGGACAGTCGGACGGCTACACCTTC.

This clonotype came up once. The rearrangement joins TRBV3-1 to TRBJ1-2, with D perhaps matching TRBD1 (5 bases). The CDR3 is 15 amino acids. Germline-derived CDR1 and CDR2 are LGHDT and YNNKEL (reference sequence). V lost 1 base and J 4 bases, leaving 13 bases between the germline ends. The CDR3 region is CASSQGGTVGYGYTF. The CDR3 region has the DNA TGTGCCAGCAGCCAAGGAGGGACGGTGGGCTATGGCTACACCTTC.

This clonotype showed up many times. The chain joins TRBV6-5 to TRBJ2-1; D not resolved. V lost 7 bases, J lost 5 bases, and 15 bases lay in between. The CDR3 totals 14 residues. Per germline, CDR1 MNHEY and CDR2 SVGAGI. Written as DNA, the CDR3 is TGTGCCAGCAAAGATCTGGCTAGTAACAATGAGCAGTTCTTC. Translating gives CASKDLASNNEQFF.

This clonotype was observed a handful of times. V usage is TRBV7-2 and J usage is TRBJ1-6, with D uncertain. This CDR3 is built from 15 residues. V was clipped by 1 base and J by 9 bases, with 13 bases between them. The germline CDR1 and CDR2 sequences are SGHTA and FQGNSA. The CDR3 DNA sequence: TGTGCCAGCAGCTTAGAGTCTGGCTTTGGTTCACCCCTCCACTTT. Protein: CASSLESGFGSPLHF. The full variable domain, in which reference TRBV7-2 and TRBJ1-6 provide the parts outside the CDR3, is GAGVSQSPSNKVTEKGKDVELRCDPISGHTALYWYRQSLGQGLEFLIYFQGNSAPDKSGLPSDRFSAERTGGSVSTLTIQRTQQEDSAVYLCASSLESGFGSPLHFGNGTRLTVT.

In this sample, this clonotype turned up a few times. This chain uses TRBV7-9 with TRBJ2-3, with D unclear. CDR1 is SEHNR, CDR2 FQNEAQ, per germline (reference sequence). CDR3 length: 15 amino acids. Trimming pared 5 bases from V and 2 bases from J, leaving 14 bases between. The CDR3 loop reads CASSRQARNTDTQYF. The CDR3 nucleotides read TGTGCCAGCAGCCGCCAGGCGCGGAACACAGATACGCAGTATTTT.

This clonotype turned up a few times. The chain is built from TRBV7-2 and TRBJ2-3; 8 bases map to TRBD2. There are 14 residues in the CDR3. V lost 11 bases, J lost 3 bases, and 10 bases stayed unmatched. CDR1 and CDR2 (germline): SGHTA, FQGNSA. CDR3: CAASGSFRTDTQYF. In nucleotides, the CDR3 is TGTGCCGCCAGCGGGAGTTTTAGGACAGATACGCAGTATTTT.

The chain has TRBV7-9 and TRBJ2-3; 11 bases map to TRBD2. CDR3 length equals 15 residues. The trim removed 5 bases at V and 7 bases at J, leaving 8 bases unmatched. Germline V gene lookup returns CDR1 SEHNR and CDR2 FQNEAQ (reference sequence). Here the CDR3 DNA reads TGTGCCAGCAGCCTGACCGGGACTAGCGGTTATACGCAGTATTTT. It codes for CASSLTGTSGYTQYF.

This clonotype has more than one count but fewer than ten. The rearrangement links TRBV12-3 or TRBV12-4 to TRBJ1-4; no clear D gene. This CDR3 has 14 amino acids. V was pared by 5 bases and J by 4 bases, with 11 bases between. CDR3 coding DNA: TGTGCCAGCAGTCAAGACACGATTAATGAAAAACTGTTTTTT. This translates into CASSQDTINEKLFF.